Presented here are 9 T cell receptor beta chains from one specimen sequenced in a study of lymphopenia after photon versus proton radiotherapy. Produced via immunoSEQ multiplex PCR; TCRdb's table is partial and in-frame only. The data hold some 33,000 clones, with around 90% observed a single time. The sequencing used peripheral blood, collected from a patient treated with photon-based radiotherapy. These receptors were obtained from a woman aged 45-60 years with pancreatic cancer.

The chain has TRBV29-1 and TRBJ1-1; a weak D match, TRBD1 (5 bases). Germline V gives CDR1 SQVTM, CDR2 ANQGSEA. The CDR3 is 11 amino acids. The ends were cut back, 4 bases at V and 11 bases at J, with 14 bases in the middle. The CDR3 protein is CSVVGGSGAFF. CDR3 DNA sequence: TGCAGCGTTGTTGGGGGGTCGGGGGCTTTCTTT.

This chain uses TRBV4-3 with TRBJ2-5, with 8 bases that match TRBD2. Germline CDR1 LGHNA, CDR2 YSLEER. Losses at the gene ends were 0 bases for V and 4 bases for J; bases not matched to a gene: 7. This CDR3 is built from 16 residues. The CDR3: CASSQDFAGGGETQYF. As DNA, the CDR3 is TGCGCCAGCAGCCAAGATTTTGCGGGAGGCGGAGAGACCCAGTACTTC.

This chain joins TRBV5-1 and TRBJ2-7, with D perhaps matching TRBD2 (6 bases). The CDR3 has 13 amino acids. The germline V gene has CDR1 SGHRS and CDR2 YFSETQ. The V and J ends lost 1 base and 7 bases respectively, with 12 bases between them. This chain's CDR3 is CASSLYSGAEQYF. The CDR3 DNA reads TGCGCCAGCAGCTTGTATTCGGGAGCTGAGCAGTACTTC.

The chain carries TRBV14 and TRBJ2-1; 9 bases map to TRBD2. This CDR3 spans 17 amino acids. Germline CDR1 reads SGHDN; CDR2 reads FVKESK. V was pared by 0 bases and J by 7 bases, with 10 bases of the junction left unmatched. The CDR3: CASSQDLAGGTLNEQFF. CDR3 nucleotide sequence: TGTGCCAGCAGCCAAGATTTGGCGGGAGGGACTTTGAATGAGCAGTTCTTC.

This chain connects TRBV6-1 to TRBJ2-2, with D unresolved. The CDR3 is made up of 13 amino acids. Germline V gene lookup returns CDR1 MNHNS and CDR2 SASEGT. Trimming pared 1 base from V and 5 bases from J, leaving 5 bases between. The CDR3 nucleotides are TGTGCCAGCAGTGAAGTCAGGACCGGGGAGCTGTTTTTT. It encodes CASSEVRTGELFF.

CDR3 bases: TGTGCCTGGAGTCCGGGGGTTCCCGGGGAGCTGTTTTTT. Translation gives CAWSPGVPGELFF. The chain couples TRBV30 to TRBJ2-2, with TRBD2 as a possible D gene (6 bases). Looked up from germline, CDR1 is GTSNPN and CDR2 is SVGIG (reference sequence). The CDR3 length is 13 residues. Trimming took off 2 bases at V and 6 bases at J, with 10 bases between the two ends.

This clone was observed a single time. V and J are TRBV6-5 and TRBJ2-7; D possibly corresponds to TRBD1 (6 bases). Germline loops: CDR1 MNHEY, CDR2 SVGAGI. The CDR3 covers 13 residues. Trimming pared 8 bases from V and 5 bases from J, leaving 16 bases between. CDR3 loop: CASARGFSDEQYF. DNA of the CDR3: TGTGCCAGCGCCAGGGGCTTTTCCGACGAGCAGTACTTC.

The chain uses TRBV5-4 and TRBJ1-1; D is unclear. Trimming removed 3 bases from V and 0 bases from J, with 6 bases in between. The germline V gene has CDR1 SGHNT and CDR2 YYREEE (reference sequence). The CDR3 is made up of 13 amino acids. The CDR3 reads CASSSNLNTEAFF. CDR3 DNA: TGTGCCAGCAGCTCTAATTTGAACACTGAAGCTTTCTTT.

The chain recombines TRBV4-3 with TRBJ2-7, with 9 bases matching TRBD1. The germline V gene has CDR1 LGHNA and CDR2 YSLEER. V lost 2 bases to trimming and J lost 1 base; unmatched junction nucleotides: 6. The CDR3 runs to 16 residues. The CDR3 loop is CASSQTTGGPSYEQYF. The CDR3 DNA reads as TGCGCCAGCAGCCAAACTACAGGGGGCCCATCCTACGAGCAGTACTTC.